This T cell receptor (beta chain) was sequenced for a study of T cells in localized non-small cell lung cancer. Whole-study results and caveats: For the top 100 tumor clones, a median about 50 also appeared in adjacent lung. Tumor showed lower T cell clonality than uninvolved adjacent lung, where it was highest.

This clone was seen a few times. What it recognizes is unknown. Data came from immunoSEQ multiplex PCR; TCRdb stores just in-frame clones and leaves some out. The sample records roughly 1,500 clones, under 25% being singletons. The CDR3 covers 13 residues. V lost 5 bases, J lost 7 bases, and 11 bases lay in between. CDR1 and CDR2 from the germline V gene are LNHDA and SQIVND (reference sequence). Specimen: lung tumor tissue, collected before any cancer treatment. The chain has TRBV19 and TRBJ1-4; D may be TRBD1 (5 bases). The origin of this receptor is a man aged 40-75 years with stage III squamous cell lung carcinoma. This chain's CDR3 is CASSWTRGEKLFF. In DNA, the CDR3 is TGTGCCAGTAGTTGGACAAGGGGTGAAAAACTGTTTTTT.